This T cell receptor (beta chain) was recovered during a study of Graves' ophthalmopathy and Graves' hyperthyroidism (dated 2018 in TCRdb). For the study in its entirety: Peripheral blood was collected at initial diagnosis, prior to any treatment. To tell Graves' ophthalmopathy apart from Graves' hyperthyroidism, and to predict which patients would progress to ophthalmopathy, the study relied on TCR beta repertoire signatures. In total, 135 blood samples were TCR-sequenced: 40 to 45 ophthalmopathy, approximately 80 hyperthyroidism and about 17 hyperthyroidism-to-ophthalmopathy patients. To explore V-J signatures distinguishing ophthalmopathy from hyperthyroidism, a discovery set of about a hundred patients (more than 40 ophthalmopathy, over 55 stable hyperthyroidism) was enrolled. For independent validation, a separate cohort was made up of about 18 hyperthyroidism patients plus 17 patients who later progressed from hyperthyroidism to ophthalmopathy. T-cell repertoires of thyroid tissue and blood were compared in six or seven hyperthyroidism patients. After sampling, hyperthyroidism patients received methimazole starting at 30 mg daily, and ophthalmopathy patients received high-dose intravenous methylprednisolone. The paper's findings and limits, for the study overall: In validation, the model predicted ophthalmopathy progression with about 71% sensitivity and approximately 78% specificity; some 13 predicted patients were CT-confirmed with GO in a median of 6.5 months. Among expanded thyroid clonotypes with frequency above 0.001, most also showed up in blood, which suggests that blood repertoires may reflect the thyroid immune response. The 13-signature model separated ophthalmopathy from stable hyperthyroidism with approximately 90% sensitivity and 81% to 82% specificity in cross-validation, and 80%/75% in the test set. No statistical method was used to predetermine the sample size, and group allocation was not hidden from the investigators.

V is clipped by 6 bases and J by 4 bases, and the sequence between their germline boundaries is 10 bases long. The germline V gene gives CDR1 as ENHRY and CDR2 as SYGVKD. The CDR3, cysteine through phenylalanine, is 13 amino acids long. The retained sequence is limited to the CDR3, 39 bases, with the frame set at the first base. For repertoire sequencing, the TCR beta CDR3 regions were amplified from RNA transcripts. HTBI primers and the Qiagen OneStep RT-PCR kit were used in a first-round RT-PCR, which was followed by a second-round multiplex PCR, size selection and purification. Sequencing of the libraries was carried out on an Illumina HiSeq2000 in paired-end mode with 100 bp reads. On the study's bioinformatics: SOAPnuke was used to process the reads, removing any read that contained adapters or uncalled bases, had a mean Phred below 15, or lacked an exact match to the constant primer or identifier. COPE v1.2.5 was used to merge the high-quality paired reads. Each unique nucleotide sequence was defined as a clonotype, and clonotypes were aligned to IMGT TRB V, D and J references with MiTCR v1.1. Analysis was restricted to V-J combinations with a frequency above 0.0001, which covered 99% to 99.2% of repertoires. For each V-J combination, a TCR clonal expansion and chaos score was defined as F50 clonal expansion divided by the chaos observed in the TCRdist matrix. Welch's t-statistics and random forest were used to narrow the features down to about a dozen V-J combinations, which were then fed into a naive Bayes classifier. Thyroid-blood repertoire similarity was quantified with the Morisita-Horn index. In-frame beta chains were kept once TCRdb had trimmed the public reads at Q25 with fastp and called clones with MiXCR. Rows merge per CDR3 protein into single entries with the most common DNA and genes. The V and J calls, along with clone size, are taken from TCRdb and not from the paper's own processing. The sample has 200,000 to 250,000 distinct CDR3 sequences on record, around 50% of them singletons. The ten largest clones capture less than 60% of the sample.

Patients with ophthalmopathy had moderately to severely active disease, with a Clinical Activity Score of 3 or more, a NOSPECS grade of 4 or more, and a disease duration of less than 3 months. Patients with other autoimmune diseases, uncontrolled infections, pregnancy or lactation were excluded. Diagnosis relied on clinical symptoms, serum thyroxine, TRAb, thyroid ultrasound and orbital computed tomography. Using Ficoll-Paque density gradient centrifugation, PBMCs were isolated from 10 ml of fresh peripheral blood. Total RNA was extracted with Trizol reagent and quality-checked on an Agilent 2100 Bioanalyzer. A word on this clonotype: Its antigen remains undetermined. No qualities accompany the bases; no much larger clone lies one base away.

The chain is encoded by TRBV10-3 joined to TRBJ1-3; TRBD1 is a possible D gene, resting on 5 matching bases. Sequences were obtained from peripheral blood. This clonotype was obtained from an adult man with Graves' ophthalmopathy. The nucleotide sequence is given as TGTGCCATCAGCGGGGGGAAGGGAAACACCATATATTTT. This encodes CAISGGKGNTIYF.